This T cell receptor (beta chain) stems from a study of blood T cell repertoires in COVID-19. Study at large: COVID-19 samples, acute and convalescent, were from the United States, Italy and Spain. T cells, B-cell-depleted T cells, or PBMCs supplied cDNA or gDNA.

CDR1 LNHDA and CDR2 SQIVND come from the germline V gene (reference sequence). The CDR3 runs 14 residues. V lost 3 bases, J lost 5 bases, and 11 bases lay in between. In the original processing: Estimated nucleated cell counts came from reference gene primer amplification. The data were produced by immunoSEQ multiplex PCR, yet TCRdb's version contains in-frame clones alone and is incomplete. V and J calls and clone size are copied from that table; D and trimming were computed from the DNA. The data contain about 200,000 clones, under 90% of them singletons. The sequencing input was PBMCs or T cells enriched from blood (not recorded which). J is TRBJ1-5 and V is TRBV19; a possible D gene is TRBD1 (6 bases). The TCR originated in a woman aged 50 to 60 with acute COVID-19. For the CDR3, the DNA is TGTGCCAGTAGTATCAGGGGAGGGGATCAGCCCCAGCATTTT. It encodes CASSIRGGDQPQHF.